These 9 T cell receptor beta chains were all obtained from the same sample, sequenced in a study of T cell repertoires and leukemia-associated antigens. These TCRs are of unknown antigen specificity. TCRdb processed the 5' RACE reads anew with MiXCR; each CDR3 protein has one entry. This sample carries some 12,000 distinct CDR3 sequences, approximately 42% of them seen once, and the ten largest clones take 27%. What was sequenced was CD3+ T cells sorted from blood and cultured. Every receptor here comes from a female donor in good health.

On this clonotype: The junction shows a germline mismatch at one end, possibly a read error. J is TRBJ1-1 and V is TRBV5-1; perhaps TRBD1 as D (6 bases). This CDR3 has 16 amino acids. Germline CDR1 SGHRS, CDR2 YFSETQ. CDR3 sequence (DNA): TGCGCCAGCAGCTTGGCCGGGGGGCAAGTGAACACTGAAGCTCTCTTT. Its translation is CASSLAGGQVNTEALF.

By share, this clonotype counts as medium-sized. The rearrangement links TRBV5-6 to TRBJ2-5; D uncertain. Germline V gives CDR1 SGHDT, CDR2 YYEEEE. CDR3 length equals 16 residues. V was trimmed by 4 bases and J by 0 bases, leaving 16 bases between them. This CDR3 is CASSHYNTPYQETQYF. In nucleotides, the CDR3 is TGTGCCAGCAGCCATTACAACACACCCTACCAAGAGACCCAGTACTTC.

This clonotype was recorded a few times. The chain recombines TRBV20-1 with TRBJ2-2; 13 nucleotides match TRBD2. Germline loops: CDR1 DFQATT, CDR2 SNEGSKA (reference sequence). The junction had 7 bases not matched to a gene; V was cut back by 6 bases and J by 6 bases. CDR3 length: 15 amino acids. CDR3 region: CSAGTSGNSPGELFF. CDR3 in DNA: TGCAGTGCAGGGACTAGCGGGAACTCTCCCGGGGAGCTGTTTTTT.

This sequence joins TRBV29-1 and TRBJ1-1, with 8 nucleotides matching TRBD1. CDR1 and CDR2 (germline): SQVTM, ANQGSEA. The V gene end was trimmed by 5 bases and the J gene end by 0 bases; junction bases not matched to a gene: 14. This CDR3 spans 17 amino acids. This chain's CDR3 is CSVPPIKTGQVNTEAFF. The CDR3 nucleotides are TGCAGCGTTCCTCCAATTAAGACGGGACAGGTGAACACTGAAGCTTTCTTT. The variable domain in full, completed from reference TRBV29-1 and TRBJ1-1, reads SAVISQKPSRDICQRGTSLTIQCQVDSQVTMMFWYRQQPGQSLTLIATANQGSEATYESGFVIDKFPISRPNLTFSTLTVSNMSPEDSSIYLCSVPPIKTGQVNTEAFFGQGTRLTVV.

This clonotype showed up many times. Just one base apart from a much larger clone, this may be a read error. The chain combines TRBV24-1 with TRBJ2-1; D is tentatively TRBD1 or TRBD2 (5 bases each). Between the trimmed V and J ends, which lost 5 bases and 0 bases, there was a span of 13 bases. The CDR3 length is 16 residues. Germline lookup yields CDR1 KGHDR and CDR2 SFDVKD. CDR3 in amino acids: CATSGPSGTSYNEQFF. CDR3 nucleotide sequence: TGTGCCACCAGTGGACCATCAGGGACCTCCTACAATGAGCAGTTCTTC.

The V and J genes are TRBV7-2 and TRBJ2-7; D is ambiguous. In germline, CDR1 is SGHTA, CDR2 FQGNSA. Trimming took 1 base from V and 4 from J, leaving 8 bases between them. The CDR3 contains 13 residues. CDR3 residues: CASSLVRRYEQYF. In DNA form, the CDR3 reads TGTGCCAGCAGCTTAGTCCGCAGATACGAGCAGTACTTC.

This clonotype occurred a few times. The chain links TRBV20-1 to TRBJ2-7, with D unclear. Trimming cost V 1 base and J 2 bases, with 15 bases left between them. The germline V gene encodes CDR1 DFQATT and CDR2 SNEGSKA (reference sequence). This CDR3 has 15 residues. In nucleotides, the CDR3 is TGCAGTGCTAGAGCCCCGGTGGGCCCGACCTACGAGCAGTACTTC. This translates into CSARAPVGPTYEQYF.

This clonotype was recorded once. A junction boundary mismatches the germline segment, possibly from a read error. The chain joins TRBV24-1 to TRBJ2-7, with TRBD2 matching 7 bases. Germline V gives CDR1 KGHDR, CDR2 SFDVKD. CDR3 length: 19 amino acids. The CDR3, as DNA: TGTGCCACCAGTGACAGCCTCGGGGCTAGAGGGAGGGCCTCCCACGAGCAGCACTTC. This translates into CATSDSLGARGRASHEQHF.

This clonotype was picked up many times. V gene TRBV18 combines with J gene TRBJ2-3, with TRBD1 matching over 12 bases. Looked up from germline, CDR1 is KGHSH and CDR2 is LQKENI. CDR3 length: 20 residues. The V and J ends lost 3 bases and 3 bases, in that order; junction bases with no gene match: 16. The CDR3 protein is CASSPRVRDRGLLLTDTQYF. In nucleotides, the CDR3 is TGTGCCAGCTCACCGAGGGTCCGGGACAGGGGGCTGTTATTGACAGATACGCAGTATTTT.